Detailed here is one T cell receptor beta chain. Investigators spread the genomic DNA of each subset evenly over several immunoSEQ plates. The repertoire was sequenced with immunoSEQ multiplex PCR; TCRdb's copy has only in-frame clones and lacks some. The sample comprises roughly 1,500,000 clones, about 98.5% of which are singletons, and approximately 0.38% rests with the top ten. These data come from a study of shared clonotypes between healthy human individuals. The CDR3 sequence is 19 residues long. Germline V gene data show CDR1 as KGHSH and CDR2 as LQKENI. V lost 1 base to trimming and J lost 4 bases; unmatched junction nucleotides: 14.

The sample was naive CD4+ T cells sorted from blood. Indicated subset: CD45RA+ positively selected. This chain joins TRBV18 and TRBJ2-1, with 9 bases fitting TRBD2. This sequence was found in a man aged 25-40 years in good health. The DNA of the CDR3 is TGTGCCAGCTCACCACTAGCCGGGACTAGCTACTCGGAGTACAATGAGCAGTTCTTC. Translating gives CASSPLAGTSYSEYNEQFF. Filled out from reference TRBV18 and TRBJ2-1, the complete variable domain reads NAGVMQNPRHLVRRRGQEARLRCSPMKGHSHVYWYRQLPEEGLKFMVYLQKENIIDESGMPKERFSAEFPKEGPSILRIQQVVRGDSAAYFCASSPLAGTSYSEYNEQFFGPGTRLTVL.